This T cell receptor (beta chain) was captured in a study of cytotoxic CD8 clonotypes in ibrutinib-treated CLL. V was clipped by 2 bases and J by 0 bases, with 7 bases between them. Germline V gene lookup returns CDR1 SGHRS and CDR2 YFSETQ. The CDR3 covers 14 residues. The method was immunoSEQ multiplex PCR; TCRdb's version includes in-frame clones alone and lacks a portion of them. The sample holds roughly 13,000 clones, around 48% seen once. This specimen consisted of PBMCs, obtained at an approximately 26-month disease-progression time point, from a patient treated with ibrutinib. The chain uses TRBV5-1 and TRBJ2-3, with D possibly being TRBD1 (6 bases). The clonotype comes from a human donor with chronic lymphocytic leukemia. The DNA for the CDR3 is TGCGCCAGCAGCTTACAGGGAAGCACAGATACGCAGTATTTT. It encodes CASSLQGSTDTQYF.